This TCR beta chain was observed in a study of blood T cell repertoires in COVID-19. Background on the study: Sources were T cells, B-cell-depleted T cells, or PBMCs; the material itself was cDNA or gDNA.

V was pared by 1 base and J by 0 bases, with 13 bases of the junction left unmatched. There are 19 residues in the CDR3. Germline CDR1 is SEHNR and CDR2 is FQNEAQ (reference sequence). The repertoire was sequenced with immunoSEQ multiplex PCR; TCRdb's copy has only in-frame clones and lacks some. Altogether hundreds of thousands of clones are present, approximately 88% being singletons, with the ten largest covering about 10%. The chain combines TRBV7-9 with TRBJ1-1, with 8 bases that match TRBD1. Sequencing was done on a sample of peripheral blood. This clonotype was sampled from a woman aged 70 to 79 with COVID-19, enrolled during active disease. CDR3 amino acids: CASSLEGRQGRFMNTEAFF. CDR3 DNA sequence: TGTGCCAGCAGCTTAGAAGGACGACAGGGGCGATTCATGAACACTGAAGCTTTCTTT.